Shown below are 29 T cell receptor beta chains from a single sample sequenced in a study of CD8+CD57+ T cells in acquired aplastic anemia. Researchers used genomic DNA as the template to profile TCR beta VDJ and CDR3. TCRdb ran MiXCR on the reads and lists one entry per CDR3 protein. Of 200,000 to 250,000 distinct CDR3 sequences listed, about 60% are singletons. Patients picked for sequencing had shown CD8+CD57+ cell expansion detected by flow cytometry. Sequenced: sorted CD4+, CD8+, or CD8+CD57+ T cells (not recorded which) from PBMCs. The receptors stem from a human donor with aplastic anemia.

A remark on this clonotype: Its ends do not fully match the called genes, so a read error is possible. This chain links TRBV5-1 with TRBJ2-2, with no clear D. This CDR3 comprises 14 residues. Germline CDR1 SGHRS, CDR2 YFSETQ. The CDR3 sequence: CASGLVVNTGELFF. CDR3 in DNA: TGCGCCAGCGGCTTGGTGGTGAACACCGGGGAGCTGTTTTTT.

The chain joins TRBV7-7 to TRBJ2-1, with 7 nucleotides matching TRBD2. Germline V CDR1 and CDR2: SSHAT, FNYEAQ (reference sequence). The CDR3 has 13 residues. Here the CDR3 DNA reads TGTGCTAGCGCCCAGACGGGGGGCAATGAGCAGTTCTTC. It specifies CASAQTGGNEQFF.

This clonotype was seen only once. The V and J genes are TRBV20-1 and TRBJ2-7; TRBD1 matches at 7 bases. V lost 5 bases to trimming and J lost 0 bases; unmatched junction nucleotides: 22. Germline-derived CDR1 and CDR2 are DFQATT and SNEGSKA (reference sequence). The CDR3 is made up of 19 amino acids. CDR3 sequence: CSAFDRDVAALGGSYEQYF. The CDR3 DNA follows: TGCAGTGCTTTTGACAGGGATGTGGCAGCTCTAGGTGGCTCCTACGAGCAGTACTTC.

The J gene is TRBJ2-5, the V gene TRBV6-5; D is unresolved. The CDR3 contains 11 residues. Trimming left V 4 bases short and J 5 bases short, with 5 bases between. CDR1 is MNHEY and CDR2 is SVGAGI in the germline V gene. The CDR3 here is CASSSSETQYF. CDR3 coding DNA: TGTGCCAGCAGTTCGTCCGAGACCCAGTACTTC.

This chain connects TRBV10-2 to TRBJ1-2; a weak D match, TRBD1 (5 bases). CDR1 and CDR2 from the germline V gene are WSHSY and SAAADI. This CDR3 is 13 amino acids long. V was trimmed by 8 bases and J by 4 bases, leaving 14 bases between them. CDR3 coding DNA: TGCGCCAGCGAGTCAGGGTCTGGCTATGGCTACACCTTC. Its translation: CASESGSGYGYTF.

This clonotype has just a few counts. This chain uses TRBV12-3 or TRBV12-4 with TRBJ2-7; the D is unclear. The V gene lost 6 bases and the J gene lost 2 bases, with 14 bases spanning the gap. The CDR3 consists of 14 residues. The CDR3 coding sequence is TGTGCCAGCAGCCCTGTCCAGAGCACCTACGAGCAGTACTTC. Translation: CASSPVQSTYEQYF.

With respect to this clonotype: One end of the junction fails to match germline, which may point to a read error. The chain has TRBV7-7 and TRBJ2-1; 7 bases map to TRBD1. CDR1 and CDR2 from the germline V gene are SSHAT and FNYEAQ (reference sequence). The CDR3 totals 14 residues. The CDR3 sequence: CASSPGQASNEQFF. In DNA, the CDR3 is TGTGCTAGCAGTCCAGGACAGGCCTCCAATGAGCAGTTCTTC.

This clonotype was recorded a few times. V is TRBV2 and J is TRBJ1-5; D unclear. The CDR3 length is 15 residues. Germline-derived CDR1 and CDR2 are SNHLY and FYNNEI. The V gene lost 4 bases and the J gene lost 6 bases, with 16 bases spanning the gap. CDR3 region: CASSGRVQMAQPQHF. In nucleotides, the CDR3 is TGTGCCAGCAGTGGGCGGGTACAGATGGCTCAGCCCCAGCATTTT.

This clonotype appeared many times. This chain uses TRBV30 with TRBJ2-7, with no clear D. The V gene lost 3 bases and the J gene lost 0 bases, with 6 bases spanning the gap. Germline CDR1 is GTSNPN and CDR2 is SVGIG (reference sequence). The CDR3 covers 12 residues. CDR3 coding DNA: TGTGCCTGGAGGGACGGCTCCTACGAGCAGTACTTC. Protein: CAWRDGSYEQYF. The full variable domain, its missing parts supplied by reference TRBV30 and TRBJ2-7, is SQTIHQWPATLVQPVGSPLSLECTVEGTSNPNLYWYRQAAGRGLQLLFYSVGIGQISSEVPQNLSASRPQDRQFILSSKKLLLSDSGFYLCAWRDGSYEQYFGPGTRLTVT.

Turning to this clonotype: One junction end does not reproduce the germline sequence, and a read error may be involved. V usage is TRBV7-7 and J usage is TRBJ2-3; 7 bases are a match to TRBD2. From germline, CDR1 is SSHAT and CDR2 FNYEAQ (reference sequence). The CDR3 extends over 18 amino acids. CDR3 residues: CASSLASSGVFGTDTQYF. The CDR3 DNA reads TGTGCTAGCAGCTTAGCCTCAAGCGGGGTTTTTGGCACAGATACGCAGTATTTT.

This chain joins TRBV29-1 and TRBJ1-2; D remains unclear. The length of the CDR3 is 12 residues. Between the trimmed V and J ends, which lost 0 bases and 5 bases, there was a span of 7 bases. CDR1 and CDR2 from the germline V gene are SQVTM and ANQGSEA. The CDR3 nucleotides are TGCAGCGTTGAAGAGGGGAGGTATGGCTACACCTTC. Translating gives CSVEEGRYGYTF.

V usage is TRBV12-3 or TRBV12-4 and J usage is TRBJ1-5; TRBD1 agrees at 8 bases. V lost 5 bases and J lost 0; bases outside the gene matches: 12. The CDR3 has 18 amino acids. The CDR3 reads CASSGGRQGRYSNQPQHF. The CDR3 DNA reads TGTGCCAGCAGTGGGGGTAGACAGGGGAGATATAGCAATCAGCCCCAGCATTTT.

This clonotype was detected only a few times. This rearrangement joins TRBV7-2 to TRBJ2-1; D might be TRBD2 (6 bases). Germline assignment: CDR1 SGHTA and CDR2 FQGNSA. V shed 2 bases and J shed 6 bases, with 14 bases lying between them. The CDR3 loop spans 15 amino acids. As DNA, the CDR3 is TGTGCCAGCAGCTTATCTCCGCGGGGCATCAATGAGCAGTTCTTC. Translating gives CASSLSPRGINEQFF. The whole variable domain, filled in from reference TRBV7-2 and TRBJ2-1, reads GAGVSQSPSNKVTEKGKDVELRCDPISGHTALYWYRQSLGQGLEFLIYFQGNSAPDKSGLPSDRFSAERTGGSVSTLTIQRTQQEDSAVYLCASSLSPRGINEQFFGPGTRLTVL.

The chain uses TRBV10-2 and TRBJ2-7, with a tentative D call TRBD1 (5 bases). The germline V gene has CDR1 WSHSY and CDR2 SAAADI. The CDR3 has 14 residues. V was clipped by 9 bases and J by 5 bases, with 20 bases between them. The CDR3 loop is CASMDVQGSNEQYF. CDR3 bases: TGCGCCAGTATGGACGTCCAGGGTAGCAACGAGCAGTACTTC.

This clonotype was recorded many times. This rearrangement joins TRBV2 to TRBJ2-1; 9 bases align to TRBD1. The CDR3 covers 16 residues. Germline CDR1 is SNHLY and CDR2 is FYNNEI. The V segment lost 6 bases and the J segment 6 bases; nucleotides outside the gene matches: 12. In nucleotides, the CDR3 is TGTGCCAGCAGGACCTGGACAGGGGCGGACCTCAATGAGCAGTTCTTC. Translation: CASRTWTGADLNEQFF.

This chain links TRBV7-8 with TRBJ2-3; tentatively, D is TRBD2 (6 bases). With 1 base removed from V and 4 bases from J, the gap between germline ends came to 18 bases. Germline CDR1 SGHVS, CDR2 FQNEAQ. This CDR3 is 17 amino acids long. DNA of the CDR3: TGTGCCAGCAGCTTAGATGGCGGGGAACTAGTGGCAGATACGCAGTATTTT. Translating gives CASSLDGGELVADTQYF.

The V call is TRBV19, the J call TRBJ1-1; weak D call: TRBD1 (5 bases). The CDR3 is 15 amino acids. With 0 bases removed from V and 0 bases from J, the gap between germline ends came to 8 bases. The germline gives CDR1 LNHDA, CDR2 SQIVND (reference sequence). The CDR3 is CASSIDRDVNTEAFF. CDR3 DNA sequence: TGTGCCAGTAGTATAGACAGGGATGTGAACACTGAAGCTTTCTTT.

V is TRBV5-5 and J is TRBJ1-6, with D unclear. V gave up 0 bases and J gave up 7 bases, with 8 bases separating them. Germline lookup yields CDR1 SGHKS and CDR2 YYEKEE (reference sequence). There are 14 residues in the CDR3. CDR3 bases: TGTGCCAGCAGCTTGGAATGGATCAATTCACCCCTCCACTTT. It specifies CASSLEWINSPLHF.

This clonotype was seen once. The chain couples TRBV9 to TRBJ2-7; D perhaps matches TRBD1 (5 bases). Germline CDR1 and CDR2: SGDLS and YYNGEE. The CDR3 extends over 14 amino acids. V was shortened by 0 bases and J by 3 bases, with 10 bases between the two germline ends. The CDR3 is CASSVVIDSYEQYF. The DNA of the CDR3 is TGTGCCAGCAGCGTAGTTATAGACAGCTACGAGCAGTACTTC.

This clonotype has only one observation. V usage is TRBV2 and J usage is TRBJ2-7; possibly TRBD1 or TRBD2 for D (6 bases each). With 2 bases removed from V and 5 bases from J, the gap between germline ends came to 19 bases. The CDR3 contains 16 residues. CDR1 is SNHLY, CDR2 FYNNEI, per germline. CDR3 loop: CASSERGVAGAHEQYF. As DNA, the CDR3 is TGTGCCAGCAGTGAACGCGGGGTTGCAGGGGCTCACGAGCAGTACTTC.

This clonotype was counted a single time. The chain couples TRBV5-5 to TRBJ1-5; D gene uncertain. This CDR3 is built from 17 residues. CDR1 is SGHKS and CDR2 is YYEKEE in the germline V gene (reference sequence). V was pared by 4 bases and J by 7 bases, with 24 bases between. The CDR3 nucleotides read TGTGCCAGCAGCCCCGGGAGGCCAGTCGATGGTTGGCAGCCCCAGCATTTT. Translated, it gives CASSPGRPVDGWQPQHF.

This chain joins TRBV20-1 and TRBJ2-1; weak D call: TRBD2 (7 bases). Trimming removed 3 bases at V and 6 bases at J, with 21 bases between. The length of the CDR3 is 16 residues. Germline V CDR1 and CDR2: DFQATT, SNEGSKA (reference sequence). CDR3 DNA: TGCAGTGCTAGGTCGGGATCCGAAGGGGGGGCCAATGAGCAGTTCTTC. Protein: CSARSGSEGGANEQFF.

This chain uses TRBV15 with TRBJ1-2; D is possibly TRBD1 (5 bases). Germline loops: CDR1 LNHNV, CDR2 YYDKDF (reference sequence). The V and J ends lost 1 base and 7 bases respectively, with 16 bases between them. The CDR3 spans 15 residues. The chain's CDR3 is CATSRGQGGFSGYTF. CDR3 nucleotides: TGTGCCACCAGCAGAGGCCAGGGAGGATTCTCTGGCTACACCTTC.

CDR3 sequence reads: CSARDRNRGNSPLHF. The CDR3 nucleotides are TGCAGTGCTAGAGATCGGAACAGGGGTAATTCACCCCTCCACTTT. The V gene is TRBV20-1, the J gene TRBJ1-6; 7 nucleotides match TRBD1. This CDR3 has 15 residues. V lost 0 bases, J lost 6 bases, and 5 bases stayed unmatched. Germline assignment: CDR1 DFQATT and CDR2 SNEGSKA (reference sequence).

The V gene is TRBV2, the J gene TRBJ1-2, with 7 bases identical to TRBD1. V lost 6 bases and J lost 8; bases outside the gene matches: 9. CDR1 is SNHLY and CDR2 is FYNNEI in the germline V gene. The CDR3 length is 13 residues. The CDR3 reads CASSPDREYGYTF. In DNA form, the CDR3 reads TGTGCCAGCAGCCCCGACAGGGAATACGGCTACACCTTC.

This chain joins TRBV20-1 and TRBJ2-3; no clear D. The CDR3 loop spans 12 amino acids. The germline V gene has CDR1 DFQATT and CDR2 SNEGSKA (reference sequence). Trimming took 6 bases from V and 6 from J, leaving 13 bases between them. Here the CDR3 DNA reads TGCAGTGCCCCCTCACGTTCGGATACGCAGTATTTT. The encoded protein is CSAPSRSDTQYF.

In regard to this clonotype: At one end, the junction sequence differs from germline, possibly due to a read error. The V and J genes are TRBV5-6 and TRBJ2-6; 7 nucleotides match TRBD2. The germline CDR1 and CDR2 sequences are SGHDT and YYEEEE. CDR3 size: 14 residues. CDR3 in DNA: TGTGCCAGCAGCTTGGGGGGCGGGGGCAACGTCCTGACTTTC. Translating gives CASSLGGGGNVLTF.

This rearrangement joins TRBV20-1 to TRBJ2-2; a weak D match, TRBD1 (6 bases). With 0 bases removed from V and 7 bases from J, the gap between germline ends came to 15 bases. The CDR3 is made up of 15 amino acids. Per the germline V gene, CDR1 is DFQATT and CDR2 is SNEGSKA (reference sequence). CDR3 nucleotide sequence: TGCAGTGCTAGAGATCTGTGGGGGCAGGTCGGGGAGCTGTTTTTT. Its translation: CSARDLWGQVGELFF.

The chain combines TRBV29-1 with TRBJ1-5; tentative D call: TRBD1 (5 bases). Looked up from germline, CDR1 is SQVTM and CDR2 is ANQGSEA. V lost 4 bases, J lost 2 bases, and 12 bases lay in between. There are 14 residues in the CDR3. CDR3 in amino acids: CSVAMGLGNQPQHF. The CDR3, as DNA: TGCAGCGTTGCAATGGGGCTCGGCAATCAGCCCCAGCATTTT. The full variable domain, with the rest looked up from reference TRBV29-1 and TRBJ1-5, is SAVISQKPSRDICQRGTSLTIQCQVDSQVTMMFWYRQQPGQSLTLIATANQGSEATYESGFVIDKFPISRPNLTFSTLTVSNMSPEDSSIYLCSVAMGLGNQPQHFGDGTRLSIL.